The rows below give T cell receptor beta chains drawn from one sample of a study of T cell responses to AZD1222 COVID-19 vaccine. This table comes from immunoSEQ multiplex PCR, and its TCRdb copy is limited to in-frame clones, with some not included. The table includes roughly 120,000 clones, more than 70% detected once. Here the sequenced sample was peripheral blood, taken 28 days after the second AZD1222 dose. The source is an adult who received the AZD1222 COVID-19 vaccine. CDR3s include the opening cysteine and the closing phenylalanine or tryptophan. The D gene is left open where the match is weak. A clone size is listed for some rows: how often the clone was seen (once, few, many), or a class if it is expanded.

CDR3aa,CDR3nt,j_gene,abundance,d_gene,v_gene
CASAKGGVSGQYF,TGTGCCAGCGCTAAGGGGGGCGTGTCCGGGCAGTACTTC,TRBJ2-7,-,-,TRBV27
CASSIATGGRTGELFF,TGTGCCAGTAGTATAGCTACAGGGGGCCGAACCGGGGAGCTGTTTTTT,TRBJ2-2,-,TRBD1,TRBV19
CASSPQGREQFF,TGTGCCAGCAGCCCACAGGGGAGAGAGCAGTTCTTC,TRBJ2-1,-,TRBD1,TRBV6-5
CATSRGGDPKPYEQYF,TGTGCCACCAGCAGAGGAGGGGATCCGAAACCGTACGAGCAGTACTTC,TRBJ2-7,-,-,TRBV15
CASSLGQGGQPQHF,TGTGCCAGCAGCTTAGGACAGGGCGGGCAGCCCCAGCATTTT,TRBJ1-5,-,TRBD1,TRBV7-9
CASSPGRPNSPLHF,TGTGCCAGCAGTCCGGGACGGCCGAATTCACCCCTCCACTTT,TRBJ1-6,-,-,TRBV28
CAISLDGTNTEAFF,TGTGCCATCAGCTTGGACGGGACGAACACTGAAGCTTTCTTT,TRBJ1-1,-,-,TRBV10-3
CASRLTGTTTDTQYF,TGCGCCAGCCGACTGACCGGGACTACCACAGATACGCAGTATTTT,TRBJ2-3,-,TRBD2,TRBV5-1
CASSGGALLGEKLFF,TGTGCCAGCAGTGGGGGCGCCCTACTGGGGGAAAAACTGTTTTTT,TRBJ1-4,-,-,TRBV2
CASSEVMGWQGSTEAFF,TGTGCCAGCAGTGAAGTAATGGGGTGGCAGGGGAGCACTGAAGCTTTCTTT,TRBJ1-1,-,-,TRBV6-1
CASSIERTGEYF,TGTGCCAGTAGTATAGAGAGGACAGGGGAGTACTTC,TRBJ2-7,-,TRBD1,TRBV19
CASSQPNEKLFF,TGCGCCAGCAGCCAACCTAATGAAAAACTGTTTTTT,TRBJ1-4,once,-,TRBV4-1
CASGKKWGVANTGELFF,TGTGCCAGCGGCAAAAAGTGGGGGGTGGCGAACACCGGGGAGCTGTTTTTT,TRBJ2-2,once,-,TRBV9
CASSPRGGRTEAFF,TGTGCCAGCTCACCAAGGGGGGGACGCACTGAAGCTTTCTTT,TRBJ1-1,-,-,TRBV18
CASSLGGTGKETQYF,TGTGCCAGCAGCTTAGGGGGGACAGGGAAAGAGACCCAGTACTTC,TRBJ2-5,-,TRBD1,TRBV7-2
CASTPGQGIGGETQYF,TGTGCCAGCACCCCGGGACAGGGGATTGGCGGAGAGACCCAGTACTTC,TRBJ2-5,-,TRBD1,TRBV9
CASSLRRASEAFF,TGTGCCAGCAGCTTAAGAAGGGCTTCTGAAGCTTTCTTT,TRBJ1-1,once,-,TRBV11-3
CASSRDRTTYEQYF,TGTGCCAGCAGCCGGGACAGGACGACCTACGAGCAGTACTTC,TRBJ2-7,-,TRBD1,TRBV2
CASSMRAGGVRQPQHF,TGTGCCAGCAGCATGAGGGCAGGAGGGGTACGGCAGCCCCAGCATTTT,TRBJ1-5,once,-,TRBV5-6
CASSLLGPDTQYF,TGTGCCAGCAGCTTATTAGGACCAGATACGCAGTATTTT,TRBJ2-3,-,-,TRBV7-3
CASSLQGASPLHF,TGTGCCAGCAGTTTGCAGGGAGCTTCACCCCTCCACTTT,TRBJ1-6,-,-,TRBV12-3/TRBV12-4
CASSSQGAPGYGYTF,TGTGCCAGTAGTAGCCAGGGGGCGCCGGGCTATGGCTACACCTTC,TRBJ1-2,-,TRBD1,TRBV19